The 13 T cell receptor beta chains reported below all come from one sample, sequenced in a study of TIL therapy for anti-PD-1-resistant metastatic lung cancer. This was the immunoSEQ v3 assay. Libraries were prepared by immunoSEQ multiplex PCR; TCRdb keeps only in-frame clonotypes and omits some of them. The top ten hold over 9.5% of the sample, which has approximately 97,000 clones, under 70% seen once. Time point defined: pre-treatment sample, taken before nivolumab and TIL therapy. Most excised metastases sampled were pleural nodules or supraclavicular lymph nodes. This specimen consisted of tumor tissue, obtained at baseline. These receptor sequences come from a person aged 25 to 79 with non-small cell lung cancer.

The chain carries TRBV5-5 and TRBJ1-5; TRBD1 aligns across 11 bases. The CDR3 has 15 residues. Germline CDR1 SGHKS, CDR2 YYEKEE (reference sequence). Trimming took 5 bases from V and 4 from J; bases not matched to a gene: 5. The CDR3 DNA reads as TGTGCCAGCAGGTTCGGGACAGGGGGGAATCAGCCCCAGCATTTT. Translation: CASRFGTGGNQPQHF.

This chain links TRBV5-6 with TRBJ2-7, with 8 nucleotides matching TRBD1. This CDR3 has 13 residues. With V trimmed by 6 bases and J by 2 bases, 4 bases remained unmatched. The germline V gene encodes CDR1 SGHDT and CDR2 YYEEEE. The CDR3 protein is CASIGQGPYEQYF. The CDR3 DNA reads TGTGCCAGCATCGGACAGGGCCCCTACGAGCAGTACTTC.

J is TRBJ2-5 and V is TRBV11-2; TRBD2 agrees at 7 bases. With 7 bases clipped from V and 5 bases from J, the junction kept 13 bases outside the gene matches. This CDR3 is built from 15 residues. Germline assignment: CDR1 SGHAT and CDR2 FQNNGV. The CDR3 coding sequence is TGTGCCAGCAACCTCTACCGGGGAGCGGGGGAGACCCAGTACTTC. Translating it yields CASNLYRGAGETQYF.

This clone appeared a few times. This sequence joins TRBV29-1 and TRBJ1-4; D is unresolved. Germline assignment: CDR1 SQVTM and CDR2 ANQGSEA. The CDR3 runs to 12 residues. V lost 6 bases and J 4 bases, leaving 9 bases between the germline ends. The CDR3 region has the DNA TGCAGCGTCAGGCAAAATAATGAAAAACTGTTTTTT. This gives the protein CSVRQNNEKLFF.

This chain links TRBV13 with TRBJ2-7, with a tentative D call TRBD1 (5 bases). Trimming cost V 5 bases and J 0 bases, with 11 bases left between them. There are 14 residues in the CDR3. Looked up from germline, CDR1 is PRHDT and CDR2 is FYEKMQ (reference sequence). In nucleotides, the CDR3 is TGTGCCAGCAGCGGAGAAGGGGACTCCTACGAGCAGTACTTC. Encoded protein: CASSGEGDSYEQYF.

The chain recombines TRBV7-2 with TRBJ2-3, with D perhaps matching TRBD1 (5 bases). Germline V gives CDR1 SGHTA, CDR2 FQGNSA. There are 17 residues in the CDR3. V lost 7 bases and J lost 1, with 21 bases in between. This CDR3 is CASTLLGVGQRTDTQYF. In DNA form, the CDR3 reads TGTGCCAGCACCCTCTTAGGGGTGGGGCAGCGCACAGATACGCAGTATTTT.

The chain couples TRBV11-2 to TRBJ2-2, with TRBD2 matching over 10 bases. Looked up from germline, CDR1 is SGHAT and CDR2 is FQNNGV. J gave up 9 bases and V 5 bases, and 6 bases lay outside the gene matches. CDR3 length: 14 amino acids. CDR3 residues: CASSPGTSVRELFF. CDR3 DNA sequence: TGTGCCAGCAGCCCGGGGACTAGCGTCCGGGAGCTGTTTTTT.

V is TRBV5-1 and J is TRBJ2-1; D gene ambiguous. The CDR3 length is 12 residues. V was clipped by 4 bases and J by 7 bases, with 9 bases between them. Germline values: CDR1 SGHRS, CDR2 YFSETQ. CDR3: CASSLLENEQFF. For the CDR3, the DNA is TGCGCCAGCAGCCTCCTTGAAAATGAGCAGTTCTTC. Looking up the rest from reference TRBV5-1 and TRBJ2-1 gives the full variable domain: KAGVTQTPRYLIKTRGQQVTLSCSPISGHRSVSWYQQTPGQGLQFLFEYFSETQRNKGNFPGRFSGRQFSNSRSEMNVSTLELGDSALYLCASSLLENEQFFGPGTRLTVL.

This chain joins TRBV12-5 and TRBJ2-1; D unresolved. V was trimmed by 4 bases and J by 8 bases, leaving 12 bases between them. The germline gives CDR1 LGHNT, CDR2 FRNRAP. The CDR3 is 13 amino acids. The CDR3 loop is CASGSGPSHEQFF. CDR3 DNA sequence: TGTGCTAGTGGTTCCGGCCCATCCCATGAGCAGTTCTTC.

V usage is TRBV5-1 and J usage is TRBJ2-7, with D tentatively TRBD2 (6 bases). The germline gives CDR1 SGHRS, CDR2 YFSETQ. The CDR3 spans 17 residues. V was shortened by 0 bases and J by 3 bases, with 19 bases between the two germline ends. CDR3 nucleotide sequence: TGCGCCAGCAGCTTGGGGCCCCAACTAGCAATAAGCTACGAGCAGTACTTC. Translating it yields CASSLGPQLAISYEQYF.

The CDR3 DNA sequence: TGTGCCAGCAGTTACACGAGGGTTTCTGGAAACACCATATATTTT. Residues: CASSYTRVSGNTIYF. The chain joins TRBV6-6 to TRBJ1-3, with D hard to call. This CDR3 has 15 residues. Germline assignment: CDR1 MNHNY and CDR2 SVGAGI (reference sequence). Trimming left V 2 bases short and J 1 base short, with 9 bases between.

This clone appeared a few times. The chain recombines TRBV5-1 with TRBJ2-2, with TRBD1 matching over 10 bases. The V segment lost 4 bases and the J segment 6 bases; nucleotides outside the gene matches: 9. Germline assignment: CDR1 SGHRS and CDR2 YFSETQ. The CDR3 spans 16 residues. The CDR3: CASSLGTGDESGELFF. The CDR3 coding sequence is TGCGCCAGCAGCCTGGGGACAGGGGACGAGTCCGGGGAGCTGTTTTTT. Full variable domain (missing parts from reference TRBV5-1 and TRBJ2-2): KAGVTQTPRYLIKTRGQQVTLSCSPISGHRSVSWYQQTPGQGLQFLFEYFSETQRNKGNFPGRFSGRQFSNSRSEMNVSTLELGDSALYLCASSLGTGDESGELFFGEGSRLTVL.

The chain employs TRBV30 and TRBJ1-5; D remains ambiguous. CDR3 length: 14 amino acids. The V and J ends lost 2 bases and 2 bases respectively, with 10 bases between them. Germline-derived CDR1 and CDR2 are GTSNPN and SVGIG (reference sequence). The CDR3 region has the DNA TGTGCCTGGAGTATAGCATCGGGCAATCAGCCCCAGCATTTT. The encoded protein is CAWSIASGNQPQHF.